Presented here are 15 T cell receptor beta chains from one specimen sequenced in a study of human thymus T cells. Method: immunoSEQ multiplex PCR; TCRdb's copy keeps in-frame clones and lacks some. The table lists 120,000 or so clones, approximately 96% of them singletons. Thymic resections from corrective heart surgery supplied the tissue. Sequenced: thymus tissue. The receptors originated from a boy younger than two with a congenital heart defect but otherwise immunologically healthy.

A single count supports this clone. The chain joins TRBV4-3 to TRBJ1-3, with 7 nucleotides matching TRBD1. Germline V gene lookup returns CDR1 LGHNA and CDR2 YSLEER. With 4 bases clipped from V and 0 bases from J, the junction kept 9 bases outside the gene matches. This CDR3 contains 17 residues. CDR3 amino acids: CASSRNRGKHSGNTIYF. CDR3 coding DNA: TGCGCCAGCAGCCGGAACAGGGGTAAACACTCTGGAAACACCATATATTTT.

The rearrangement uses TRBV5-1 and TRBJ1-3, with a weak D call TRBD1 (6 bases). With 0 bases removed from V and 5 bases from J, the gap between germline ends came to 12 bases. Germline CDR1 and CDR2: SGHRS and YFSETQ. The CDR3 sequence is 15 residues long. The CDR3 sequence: CASSLGGGRRNTIYF. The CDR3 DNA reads TGCGCCAGCAGCTTGGGAGGGGGACGCAGAAACACCATATATTTT.

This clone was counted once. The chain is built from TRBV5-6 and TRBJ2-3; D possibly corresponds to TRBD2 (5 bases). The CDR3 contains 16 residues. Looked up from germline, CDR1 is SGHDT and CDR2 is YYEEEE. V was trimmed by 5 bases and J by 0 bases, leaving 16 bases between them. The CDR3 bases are TGTGCCAGCAGTCAGGTGGTAGTAGCGAGCACAGATACGCAGTATTTT. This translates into CASSQVVVASTDTQYF.

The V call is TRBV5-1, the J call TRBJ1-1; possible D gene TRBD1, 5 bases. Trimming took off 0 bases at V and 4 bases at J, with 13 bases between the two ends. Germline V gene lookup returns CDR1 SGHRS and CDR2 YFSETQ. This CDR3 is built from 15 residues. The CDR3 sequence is CASSLALTGGTEAFF. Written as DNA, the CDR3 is TGCGCCAGCAGCTTGGCCCTAACAGGTGGCACTGAAGCTTTCTTT.

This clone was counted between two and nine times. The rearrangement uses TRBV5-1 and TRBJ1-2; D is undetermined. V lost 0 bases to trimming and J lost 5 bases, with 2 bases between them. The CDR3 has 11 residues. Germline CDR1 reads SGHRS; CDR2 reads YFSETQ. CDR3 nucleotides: TGCGCCAGCAGCTTGGGGTATGGCTACACCTTC. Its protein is CASSLGYGYTF.

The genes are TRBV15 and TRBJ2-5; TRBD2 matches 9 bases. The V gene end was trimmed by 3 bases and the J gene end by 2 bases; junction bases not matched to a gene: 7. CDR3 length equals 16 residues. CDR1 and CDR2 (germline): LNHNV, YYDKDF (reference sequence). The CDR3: CATSRVAGALQETQYF. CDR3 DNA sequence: TGTGCCACCAGCAGGGTAGCGGGGGCACTTCAAGAGACCCAGTACTTC. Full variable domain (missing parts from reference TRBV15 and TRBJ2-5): DAMVIQNPRYQVTQFGKPVTLSCSQTLNHNVMYWYQQKSSQAPKLLFHYYDKDFNNEADTPDNFQSRRPNTSFCFLDIRSPGLGDTAMYLCATSRVAGALQETQYFGPGTRLLVL.

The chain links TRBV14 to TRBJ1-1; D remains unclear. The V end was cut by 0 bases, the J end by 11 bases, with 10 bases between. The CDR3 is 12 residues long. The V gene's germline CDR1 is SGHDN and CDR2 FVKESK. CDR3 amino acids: CASSQEMGPAFF. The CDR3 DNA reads TGTGCCAGCAGCCAAGAAATGGGCCCGGCTTTCTTT.

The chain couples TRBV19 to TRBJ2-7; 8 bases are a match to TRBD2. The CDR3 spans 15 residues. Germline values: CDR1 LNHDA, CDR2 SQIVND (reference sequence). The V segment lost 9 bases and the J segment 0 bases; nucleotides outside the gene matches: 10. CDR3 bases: TGTGCCAGCAAAGATCCCGGGACTAGCTCCTACGAGCAGTACTTC. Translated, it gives CASKDPGTSSYEQYF.

Here the CDR3 reads CASSLSGARNTEAFF. CDR3 DNA sequence: TGTGCCAGCAGCTTATCAGGAGCTCGGAACACTGAAGCTTTCTTT. This sequence joins TRBV14 and TRBJ1-1; D not resolved. V was trimmed by 5 bases and J by 1 base, leaving 14 bases between them. Germline CDR1 reads SGHDN; CDR2 reads FVKESK. The CDR3 contains 15 residues.

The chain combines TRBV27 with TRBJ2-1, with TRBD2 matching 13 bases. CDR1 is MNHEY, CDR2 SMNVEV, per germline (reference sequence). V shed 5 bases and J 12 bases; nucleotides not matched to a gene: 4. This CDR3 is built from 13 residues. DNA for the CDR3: TGTGCCAGCAGTCCTAGACTAGCGGGGGGGCAGTTCTTC. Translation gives CASSPRLAGGQFF.

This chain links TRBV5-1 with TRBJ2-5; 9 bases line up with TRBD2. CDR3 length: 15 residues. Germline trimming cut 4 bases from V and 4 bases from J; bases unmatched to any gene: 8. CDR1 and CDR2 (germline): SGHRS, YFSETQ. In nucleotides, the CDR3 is TGCGCCAGCAGCACTGGGGCGGGGGGGCCAGAGACCCAGTACTTC. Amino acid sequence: CASSTGAGGPETQYF.

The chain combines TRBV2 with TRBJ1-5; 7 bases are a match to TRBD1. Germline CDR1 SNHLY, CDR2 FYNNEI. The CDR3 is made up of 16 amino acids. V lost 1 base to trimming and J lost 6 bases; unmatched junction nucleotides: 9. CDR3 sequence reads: CASSEVLNRGCQPQHF. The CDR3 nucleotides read TGTGCCAGCAGTGAAGTCCTAAACAGGGGATGTCAGCCCCAGCATTTT.

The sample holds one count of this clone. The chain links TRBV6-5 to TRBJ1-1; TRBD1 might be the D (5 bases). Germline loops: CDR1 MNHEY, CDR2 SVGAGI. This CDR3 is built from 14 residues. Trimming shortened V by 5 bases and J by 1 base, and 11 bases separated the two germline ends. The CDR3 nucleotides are TGTGCCAGCAGTGCGGGGCGGGGGAACACTGAAGCTTTCTTT. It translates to CASSAGRGNTEAFF.

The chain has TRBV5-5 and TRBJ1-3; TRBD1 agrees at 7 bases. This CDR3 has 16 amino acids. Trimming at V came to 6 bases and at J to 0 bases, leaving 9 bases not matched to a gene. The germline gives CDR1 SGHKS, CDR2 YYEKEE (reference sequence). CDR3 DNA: TGTGCCAGCACCCAGGGACAGTTGTTCTCTGGAAACACCATATATTTT. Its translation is CASTQGQLFSGNTIYF.

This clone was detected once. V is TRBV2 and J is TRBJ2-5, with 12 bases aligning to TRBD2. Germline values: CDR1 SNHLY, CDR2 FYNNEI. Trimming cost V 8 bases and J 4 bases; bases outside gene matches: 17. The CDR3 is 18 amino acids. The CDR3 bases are TGTGCCAGCCAGGCTTCTAGCGGGGGGGCGGAGGGGGCAGAGACCCAGTACTTC. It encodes CASQASSGGAEGAETQYF.